The 5 T cell receptor beta chains listed next were all sequenced from one sample in a study of T cell changes during pregnancy in multiple sclerosis. Only in-frame clones appear in the TCRdb table, and some are missing; sequencing was by immunoSEQ multiplex PCR. The repertoire has around 68,000 clones, 91% of them found once; the top ten carry 2.2%. This specimen consisted of peripheral blood, obtained in the third trimester of pregnancy. The receptors originated from a female donor in good health, enrolled as a control in a pregnancy study.

The J gene is TRBJ1-1, the V gene TRBV28; D perhaps matches TRBD1 (6 bases). This CDR3 is built from 16 residues. The germline V gene encodes CDR1 MDHEN and CDR2 SYDVKM. The V gene lost 4 bases and the J gene lost 1 base, with 16 bases spanning the gap. The CDR3 region is CASSSPVGGKNTEAFF. CDR3 DNA sequence: TGTGCCAGCAGTTCCCCTGTAGGGGGAAAGAACACTGAAGCTTTCTTT.

The chain uses TRBV28 and TRBJ1-1, with D perhaps matching TRBD1 (6 bases). The CDR3 covers 14 residues. Germline V CDR1 and CDR2: MDHEN, SYDVKM. Trimming took off 1 base at V and 5 bases at J, with 11 bases between the two ends. CDR3: CASSLSGGVTEAFF. CDR3 coding DNA: TGTGCCAGCAGTTTATCTGGGGGCGTTACTGAAGCTTTCTTT.

The chain uses TRBV10-3 and TRBJ2-7; no reliable D call. The CDR3 runs to 13 residues. V was clipped by 7 bases and J by 0 bases, with 10 bases between them. The germline V gene has CDR1 ENHRY and CDR2 SYGVKD. The CDR3 sequence: CAIMGQSSYEQYF. CDR3 coding DNA: TGTGCCATCATGGGCCAAAGCTCCTACGAGCAGTACTTC.

The J gene is TRBJ2-6, the V gene TRBV28, with 9 bases fitting TRBD1. The CDR3 spans 16 residues. With V trimmed by 7 bases and J by 3 bases, 7 bases remained unmatched. Germline V gene sequence: CDR1 MDHEN, CDR2 SYDVKM. The CDR3: CASIPQGARGANVLTF. The CDR3 bases are TGTGCCAGCATACCACAGGGGGCTCGTGGGGCCAACGTCCTGACTTTC.

The CDR3 sequence is CASSLRTGVYEKLFF. As DNA, the CDR3 is TGTGCCAGCAGCTTGAGAACAGGGGTCTATGAAAAACTGTTTTTT. The gene calls are TRBV5-5 and TRBJ1-4; 7 bases align to TRBD1. V dropped 1 base and J dropped 6; count of bases not matched to a gene: 6. The CDR3 is 15 residues long. CDR1 is SGHKS and CDR2 is YYEKEE in the germline V gene (reference sequence).